The next 9 T cell receptor beta chains were all read from a single sample in a study of CD8+CD57+ T cells in acquired aplastic anemia (dated by TCRdb to 2017 to 2018). The run used an Illumina HiSeq 2000. Genomic DNA was used as template for profiling of TCR beta VDJ combinations and CDR3 sequences. The public reads were reprocessed in TCRdb via fastp at Q25 and MiXCR, keeping in-frame beta chains. Entries that share a CDR3 protein sequence are merged under the most common genes and DNA. For this sample the table gives around 140,000 distinct CDR3 sequences, of which about 40% were detected only once. Of the sample, around 8.4% is held by the ten largest clones. Sequencing was performed on sorted CD4+, CD8+, or CD8+CD57+ T cells (not recorded which) from PBMCs. These receptors all come from a human donor in good health, serving as a control.

This chain connects TRBV19 to TRBJ2-5, with D perhaps TRBD1 (5 bases). CDR3 size: 13 residues. Germline CDR1 is LNHDA and CDR2 is SQIVND (reference sequence). The V gene lost 4 bases and the J gene lost 5 bases, with 11 bases spanning the gap. As DNA, the CDR3 is TGTGCCAGTAGTAAGGGGCTGGGGGAGACCCAGTACTTC. Encoded protein: CASSKGLGETQYF.

The chain links TRBV20-1 to TRBJ2-7; TRBD2 aligns across 12 bases. The CDR3 extends over 13 amino acids. CDR1 and CDR2 from the germline V gene are DFQATT and SNEGSKA (reference sequence). V lost 4 bases, J lost 7 bases, and 5 bases stayed unmatched. CDR3 in amino acids: CSAIGTSGREQYF. The CDR3 nucleotides are TGCAGTGCTATCGGGACTAGCGGGCGTGAGCAGTACTTC.

This clonotype was observed many times. This chain connects TRBV15 to TRBJ2-7, with D tentatively TRBD1 (6 bases). In germline, CDR1 is LNHNV, CDR2 YYDKDF (reference sequence). The CDR3 totals 17 residues. V was clipped by 0 bases and J by 0 bases, with 15 bases between them. Here the CDR3 DNA reads TGTGCCACCAGCAGAGATCCGACAGGTGCTTTCTCCTACGAGCAGTACTTC. It is translated as CATSRDPTGAFSYEQYF. Complete variable domain (other parts from reference TRBV15 and TRBJ2-7): DAMVIQNPRYQVTQFGKPVTLSCSQTLNHNVMYWYQQKSSQAPKLLFHYYDKDFNNEADTPDNFQSRRPNTSFCFLDIRSPGLGDTAMYLCATSRDPTGAFSYEQYFGPGTRLTVT.

The chain has TRBV20-1 and TRBJ1-1; 8 positions match TRBD1. This CDR3 comprises 14 residues. The J segment lost 0 bases and the V segment lost 6 bases, leaving 6 bases of the junction unmatched. Germline CDR1 and CDR2: DFQATT and SNEGSKA (reference sequence). CDR3 protein: CSAPRQGMNTEAFF. Written as DNA, the CDR3 is TGCAGTGCCCCCCGACAGGGGATGAACACTGAAGCTTTCTTT.

This sequence joins TRBV2 and TRBJ2-1, with no clear D. Germline V gives CDR1 SNHLY, CDR2 FYNNEI. The CDR3 sequence is 12 residues long. V lost 4 bases, J lost 7 bases, and 8 bases lay in between. This CDR3 is CASSGGTNEQFF. The CDR3 DNA reads TGTGCCAGCAGTGGAGGCACTAATGAGCAGTTCTTC. The entire variable domain, with the rest obtained from reference TRBV2 and TRBJ2-1, is as follows: EPEVTQTPSHQVTQMGQEVILRCVPISNHLYFYWYRQILGQKVEFLVSFYNNEISEKSEIFDDQFSVERPDGSNFTLKIRSTKLEDSAMYFCASSGGTNEQFFGPGTRLTVL.

This clonotype was seen many times. The rearrangement joins TRBV10-1 to TRBJ2-1; the match to TRBD2 covers 8 bases. CDR3 length: 17 amino acids. Per germline, CDR1 WNHNN and CDR2 SYGVQD (reference sequence). After removal of 0 bases from V and 12 bases from J, the junction contained 16 bases not matched to a gene. The CDR3 sequence is CASSESRLAGGRRRQFF. The CDR3 DNA follows: TGCGCCAGCAGTGAGTCGAGGTTGGCGGGAGGCCGGCGGAGGCAGTTCTTC.

This clonotype was observed many times. The V call is TRBV12-3 or TRBV12-4, the J call TRBJ2-7; 8 nucleotides match TRBD1. This CDR3 spans 15 amino acids. V shed 2 bases and J 2 bases; nucleotides not matched to a gene: 5. CDR3 residues: CASSLRDRSTYEQYF. In nucleotides, the CDR3 is TGTGCCAGCAGTTTACGGGACAGGTCGACCTACGAGCAGTACTTC.

This clonotype was seen at least ten times. The chain uses TRBV5-8 and TRBJ2-7; 8 positions agree with TRBD1. The CDR3 runs 14 residues. V shed 2 bases and J 5 bases; nucleotides not matched to a gene: 6. Per the germline V gene, CDR1 is SGHTS and CDR2 is YDEGEE. The CDR3 is CASSFPDRAHEQYF. CDR3 bases: TGTGCCAGCAGCTTCCCGGACAGGGCCCACGAGCAGTACTTC.

This clonotype appeared many times. This rearrangement joins TRBV20-1 to TRBJ2-7; tentative D call: TRBD2 (6 bases). CDR1 DFQATT and CDR2 SNEGSKA come from the germline V gene (reference sequence). The CDR3 totals 13 residues. Deletions cut 6 bases from V and 0 bases from J, with 12 bases between. The CDR3 DNA reads as TGCAGTGCCGCGGGGCTAAGCTCCTACGAGCAGTACTTC. This codes for CSAAGLSSYEQYF.